The T cell receptor (beta chain) described here comes from a study of CD8+ T cells in alopecia areata. In each case, RNA was isolated and then reverse transcribed into cDNA as the sequencing template. The repertoire was sequenced with immunoSEQ multiplex PCR; TCRdb's copy has only in-frame clones and lacks some. The table has hundreds of thousands of clones, around three fifths seen once. Sequencing used CD4+ T cells sorted from blood, obtained at week 0. This TCR was recovered from a human donor with alopecia areata.

CDR3 DNA sequence: TGTGCCAGTAGTATAGTTGCAGGGATCGACACCGGGGAGCTGTTTTTT. This sequence encodes CASSIVAGIDTGELFF. The rearrangement uses TRBV19 and TRBJ2-2; TRBD1 is a possible D gene (5 bases). The CDR3 consists of 16 residues. Germline loops: CDR1 LNHDA, CDR2 SQIVND (reference sequence). Trimming took off 1 base at V and 3 bases at J, with 12 bases between the two ends.